This TCR beta chain was identified in a study of post-analysis software for immune sequencing data (dated by TCRdb to the mid-2010s). Background on the whole study: Recorded disease courses included relapsing-remitting, secondary progressive and progressive-relapsing multiple sclerosis, with some patients lacking subtype annotation. A subset of samples was prepared in parallel using single-end sample barcoding, then pooled and co-amplified after Illumina adapter ligation. The multiple sclerosis patient repertoires were compared with 10 to 12 previously published healthy control repertoires from donors aged about 6 to 26 years.

Library construction relied on PCR. The sample was run on an Illumina HiSeq 2500. To reduce PCR and sequencing biases, unique molecular identifiers were built into the TCR beta cDNA libraries. Per 1 to 10 million input T cells, approximately 500,000 cDNA molecules were obtained, such that each molecule approximated one T cell. The patient libraries were prepared and sequenced with the same protocol used for the earlier healthy control dataset. Within a given batch, samples were prepared together, multiplexed and sequenced on the same HiSeq lane. On the authors' methods: Raw barcoded reads were processed with MIGEC, discarding single-read molecular identifier groups before consensus assembly and CDR3 extraction. Clonotype tables were post-analysed with VDJtools, normalizing diversity by down-sampling all datasets to the smallest sample size. Repertoire overlap clustering matched CDR3 amino acid but not nucleotide sequences to correct batch-related cross-sample contamination. TCRdb took the public reads, trimmed them with fastp at Q25, ran MiXCR for clone calling and kept in-frame beta chains. Merged by CDR3 protein, the rows form single entries marked with the most common genes and DNA. The V and J calls here are based on TCRdb, not the publication. The sample contains 350,000 to 500,000 distinct CDR3 sequences, approximately 42% of them found a single time. The ten largest clones add up to less than 10% of the sample.

Comments on this clonotype: Its antigen is unknown. No qualities accompany the bases; no much larger clone lies one base away.

TCR beta repertoires were profiled from peripheral blood of roughly twelve young patients with multiple sclerosis to demonstrate the VDJtools post-analysis software. Multiple sclerosis patients were children and adolescents aged roughly 6 to 17 years. CDR3 length: 13 amino acids, cysteine to phenylalanine. Only the CDR3 portion is preserved as DNA: 39 bases, with reading frame beginning at the first base. Sequences DFQATT (CDR1) and SNEGSKA (CDR2) are obtained from the germline V gene (reference sequence). Between the V and J ends, shortened by 0 bases and 4 bases respectively, the junction contains 7 bases. Findings and caveats that apply to the study as a whole: The multiple sclerosis patient group was slightly younger than the control group. Patients showed significantly higher frequencies than controls for a handful of TRBV segments, among them TRBV5-6, TRBV5-1 and TRBV20-1. Multiple sclerosis patients had significantly lower normalized Chao1 diversity than controls, a result that suggests substantial peripheral T-cell clonal expansion. Direct clustering with F measure revealed strong co-clustering of samples prepared in the same batch, which led to a batch-effect correction.

Sequencing input: blood. The clonotype was recovered from a girl aged 2-10 years with multiple sclerosis. The chain is encoded by TRBV20-1 joined to TRBJ1-5, with TRBD1 tentatively as D gene (6 bases match). This receptor carries the CDR3 CSAREGTNQPQHF. DNA sequence: TGCAGTGCTAGAGAGGGGACAAATCAGCCCCAGCATTTT.